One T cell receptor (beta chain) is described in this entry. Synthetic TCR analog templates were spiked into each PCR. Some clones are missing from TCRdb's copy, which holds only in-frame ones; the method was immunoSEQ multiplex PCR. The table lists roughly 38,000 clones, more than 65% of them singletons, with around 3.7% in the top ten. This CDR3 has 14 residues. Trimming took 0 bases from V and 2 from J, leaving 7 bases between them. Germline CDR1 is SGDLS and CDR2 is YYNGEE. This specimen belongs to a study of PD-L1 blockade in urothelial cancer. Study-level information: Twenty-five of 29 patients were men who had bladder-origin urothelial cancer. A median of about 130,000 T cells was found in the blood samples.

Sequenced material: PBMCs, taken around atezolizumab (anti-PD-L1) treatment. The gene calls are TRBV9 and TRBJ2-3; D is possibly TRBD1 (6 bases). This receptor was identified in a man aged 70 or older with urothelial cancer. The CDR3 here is CASSVAGATDTQYF. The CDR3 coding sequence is TGTGCCAGCAGCGTAGCAGGGGCCACAGATACGCAGTATTTT.